This TCR beta chain was profiled in a study of shared clonotypes between healthy human individuals. Study in general: CD8 memory received one plate per donor, CD8 naive two, CD4 memory three and CD4 naive three. The study, taken as a whole, reports: An effect of sequencing depth on clonotype sharing among donors was expected. Among non-shared clonotypes, generation probabilities were lower than among those shared by all four donors.

Points on this clone: Its target is not known.

TCRdb's table, derived via immunoSEQ multiplex PCR, lists solely in-frame clones and lacks some. The sample consists of about 2.4 million clones, 80% to 95% of them appearing once. The sequencing input was naive CD4+ T cells from PBMCs. Subset denoted: CD45RA+ positively selected. This TCR came from a man aged 18 to 35 in good health. Some clones in this sample may be carry-over from other donors' samples.

The CDR3 nucleotides read TGCGCCAGCAGCTTGACTAGCTCCTGGGAGACCCAGTACTTC. Translation: CASSLTSSWETQYF. The chain is built from TRBV5-1 and TRBJ2-5, with D tentatively TRBD2 (6 bases). The CDR3 extends over 14 amino acids. The germline gives CDR1 SGHRS, CDR2 YFSETQ. The V end lost 1 base, the J end lost 5 bases, and 12 bases lay between the germline ends.